This T cell receptor (beta chain) emerged from a study of OX40 agonist ivuxolimab in advanced cancers. The overall study: Dose-escalation cases comprised hepatocellular carcinoma, melanoma, renal cell or head and neck cancer.

Study-wide points: Expanded peripheral T cell antigen specificity was not determined.

As regards this clone: The antigen is undetermined.

Assay: immunoSEQ multiplex PCR; the TCRdb copy retains only in-frame clones and omits some. The sample consists of about 53,000 clones, around 87% of them appearing once. V lost 2 bases to trimming and J lost 3 bases, with 13 bases between them. Germline values: CDR1 SGHRS, CDR2 YFSETQ. The CDR3 sequence is 15 residues long. The chain couples TRBV5-1 to TRBJ2-3; D gene ambiguous. This clonotype originated in an adult with an advanced solid tumor such as melanoma, head and neck, liver or kidney cancer. The sequencing used CD4+ or CD8+ T cells sorted from blood, collected in a trial of the OX40 agonist ivuxolimab. In DNA form, the CDR3 reads TGCGCCAGCAGCTTTCGGTCCGTCAGAACAGATACGCAGTATTTT. Translating it yields CASSFRSVRTDTQYF.